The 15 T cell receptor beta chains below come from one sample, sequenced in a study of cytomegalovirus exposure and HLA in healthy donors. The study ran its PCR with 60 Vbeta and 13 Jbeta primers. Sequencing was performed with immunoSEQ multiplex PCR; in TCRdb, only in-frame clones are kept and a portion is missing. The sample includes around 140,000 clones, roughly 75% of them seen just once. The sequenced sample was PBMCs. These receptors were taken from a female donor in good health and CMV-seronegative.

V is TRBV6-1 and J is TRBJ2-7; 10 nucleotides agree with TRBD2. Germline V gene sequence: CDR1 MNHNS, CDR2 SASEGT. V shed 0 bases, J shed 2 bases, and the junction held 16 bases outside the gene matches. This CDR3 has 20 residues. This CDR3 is CASSEAPAWLPTSGTYEQYF. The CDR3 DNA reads TGTGCCAGCAGTGAAGCCCCGGCCTGGCTACCTACTAGCGGGACCTACGAGCAGTACTTC.

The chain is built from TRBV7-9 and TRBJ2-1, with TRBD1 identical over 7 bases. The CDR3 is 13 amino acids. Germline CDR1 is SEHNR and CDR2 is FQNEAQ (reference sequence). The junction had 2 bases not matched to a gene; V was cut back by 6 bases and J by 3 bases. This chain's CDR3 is CASRGDSYNEQFF. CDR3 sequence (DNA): TGTGCCAGCAGGGGGGACAGCTACAATGAGCAGTTCTTC.

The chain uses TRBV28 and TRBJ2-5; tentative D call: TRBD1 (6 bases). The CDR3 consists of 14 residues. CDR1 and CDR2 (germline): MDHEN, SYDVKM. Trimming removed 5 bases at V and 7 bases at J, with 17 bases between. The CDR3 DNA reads TGTGCCAGCAGTCTCCTACAGGGTTTGGGGACCCAGTACTTC. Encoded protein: CASSLLQGLGTQYF. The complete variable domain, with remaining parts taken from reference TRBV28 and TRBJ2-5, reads DVKVTQSSRYLVKRTGEKVFLECVQDMDHENMFWYRQDPGLGLRLIYFSYDVKMKEKGDIPEGYSVSREKKERFSLILESASTNQTSMYLCASSLLQGLGTQYFGPGTRLLVL.

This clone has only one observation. Written as DNA, the CDR3 is TGTGCCAGCAGTGAAGCGCGGCGATGGAGCGGCCCACCCTACGAGCAGTACTTC. Its protein is CASSEARRWSGPPYEQYF. The chain uses TRBV6-1 and TRBJ2-7; a weak D match, TRBD2 (5 bases). V was clipped by 0 bases and J by 2 bases, with 20 bases between them. The CDR3 is 18 amino acids. Germline values: CDR1 MNHNS, CDR2 SASEGT.

The CDR3 loop is CASSSSRGYTF. In DNA, the CDR3 is TGTGCCAGCAGTTCGTCTCGGGGCTACACCTTC. The chain carries TRBV28 and TRBJ1-2; D gene uncertain. This CDR3 contains 11 residues. The germline V and J ends were trimmed by 4 bases and 8 bases, with 8 bases remaining between them. Germline CDR1 and CDR2: MDHEN and SYDVKM.

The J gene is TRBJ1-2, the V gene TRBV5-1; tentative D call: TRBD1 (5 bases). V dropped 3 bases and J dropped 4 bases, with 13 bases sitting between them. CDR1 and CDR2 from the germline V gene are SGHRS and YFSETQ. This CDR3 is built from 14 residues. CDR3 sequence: CASSSSTAGYGYTF. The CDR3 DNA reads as TGCGCCAGCAGCTCCTCGACAGCAGGCTATGGCTACACCTTC.

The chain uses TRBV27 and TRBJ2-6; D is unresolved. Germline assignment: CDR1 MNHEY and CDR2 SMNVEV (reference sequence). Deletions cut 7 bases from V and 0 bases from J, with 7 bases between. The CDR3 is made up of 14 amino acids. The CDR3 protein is CASMSVSGANVLTF. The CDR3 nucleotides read TGTGCCAGCATGTCGGTCTCTGGGGCCAACGTCCTGACTTTC.

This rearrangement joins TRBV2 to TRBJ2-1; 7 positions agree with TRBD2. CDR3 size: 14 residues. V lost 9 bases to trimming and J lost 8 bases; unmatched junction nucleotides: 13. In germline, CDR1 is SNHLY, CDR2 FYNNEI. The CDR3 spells CASPLSGLAHEQFF. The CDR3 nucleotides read TGTGCCAGTCCACTTAGCGGGCTTGCCCATGAGCAGTTCTTC.

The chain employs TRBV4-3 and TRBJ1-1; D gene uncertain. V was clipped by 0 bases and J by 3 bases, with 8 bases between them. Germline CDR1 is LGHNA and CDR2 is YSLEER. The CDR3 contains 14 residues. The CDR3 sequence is CASSQDDRDTEAFF. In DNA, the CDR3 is TGCGCCAGCAGCCAAGATGACCGGGACACTGAAGCTTTCTTT.

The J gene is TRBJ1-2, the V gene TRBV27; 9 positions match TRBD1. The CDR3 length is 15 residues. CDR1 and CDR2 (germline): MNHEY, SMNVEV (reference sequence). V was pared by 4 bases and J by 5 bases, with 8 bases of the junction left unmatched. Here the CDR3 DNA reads TGTGCCAGCAGTTCCATCGGACAGGGGCGGTATGGCTACACCTTC. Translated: CASSSIGQGRYGYTF.

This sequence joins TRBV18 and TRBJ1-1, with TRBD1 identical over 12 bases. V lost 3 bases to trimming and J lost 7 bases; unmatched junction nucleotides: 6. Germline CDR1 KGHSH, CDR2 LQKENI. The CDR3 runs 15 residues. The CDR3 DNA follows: TGTGCCAGCTCACCGGGACAGGGGGCTCAAAGTGAAGCTTTCTTT. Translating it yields CASSPGQGAQSEAFF.

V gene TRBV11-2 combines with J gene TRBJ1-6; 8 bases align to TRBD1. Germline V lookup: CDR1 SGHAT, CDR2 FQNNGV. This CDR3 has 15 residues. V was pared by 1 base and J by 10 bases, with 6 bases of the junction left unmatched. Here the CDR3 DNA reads TGTGCCAGCAGCTTAGGGGGACAGGTGGGCTCACCCCTCCACTTT. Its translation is CASSLGGQVGSPLHF. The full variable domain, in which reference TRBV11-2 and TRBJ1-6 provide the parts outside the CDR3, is EAGVAQSPRYKIIEKRQSVAFWCNPISGHATLYWYQQILGQGPKLLIQFQNNGVVDDSQLPKDRFSAERLKGVDSTLKIQPAKLEDSAVYLCASSLGGQVGSPLHFGNGTRLTVT.

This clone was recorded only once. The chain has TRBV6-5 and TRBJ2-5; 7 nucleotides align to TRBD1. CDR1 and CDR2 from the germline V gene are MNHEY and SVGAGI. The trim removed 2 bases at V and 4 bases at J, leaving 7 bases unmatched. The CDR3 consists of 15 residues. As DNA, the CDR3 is TGTGCCAGCAGTTACCCTACAGGGGTGGGAGAGACCCAGTACTTC. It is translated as CASSYPTGVGETQYF.

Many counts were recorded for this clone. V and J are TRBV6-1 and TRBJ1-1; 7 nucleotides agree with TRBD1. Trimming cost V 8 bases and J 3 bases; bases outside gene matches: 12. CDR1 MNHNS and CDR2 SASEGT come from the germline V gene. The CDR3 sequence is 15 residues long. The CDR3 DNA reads TGTGCCAGCCGATGGGACAGCAGATTGGACACTGAAGCTTTCTTT. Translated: CASRWDSRLDTEAFF.

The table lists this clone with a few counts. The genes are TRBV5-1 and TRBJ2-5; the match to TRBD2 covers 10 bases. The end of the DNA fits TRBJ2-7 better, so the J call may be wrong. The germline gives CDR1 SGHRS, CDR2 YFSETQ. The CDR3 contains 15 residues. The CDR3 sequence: CASSSGTSVSYEQYF. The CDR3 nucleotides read TGCGCCAGCAGCTCTGGGACTAGCGTATCCTACGAGCAGTACTTC.